These 12 T cell receptor beta chains were all obtained from the same sample, sequenced in a study of CD8 T cells in ankylosing spondylitis. TCRdb re-analysed the 5' RACE reads in MiXCR, keeping a single row per CDR3 protein. The sample includes nearly 250,000 distinct CDR3 sequences, over 30% of them seen just once. The specimen sequenced was blood, either unsorted or a sorted T cell fraction (not recorded which). These receptors originate from a male donor with ankylosing spondylitis or in good health (not recorded which).

V gene TRBV28 combines with J gene TRBJ2-7; D possibly corresponds to TRBD1 (5 bases). The CDR3 is 14 residues long. V lost 1 base to trimming and J lost 5 bases, with 12 bases between them. Germline CDR1 is MDHEN and CDR2 is SYDVKM. CDR3 nucleotides: TGTGCCAGCAGTTTATTGAGGCAGGGCCACGAGCAGTACTTC. It codes for CASSLLRQGHEQYF.

The genes are TRBV6-5 and TRBJ2-2; TRBD1 matches 11 bases. The germline V gene encodes CDR1 MNHEY and CDR2 SVGAGI. Losses at the gene ends were 2 bases for V and 5 bases for J; bases not matched to a gene: 10. The length of the CDR3 is 18 residues. CDR3 loop: CASSYPETGQGATGELFF. CDR3 nucleotides: TGTGCCAGCAGTTACCCCGAGACCGGACAGGGGGCTACCGGGGAGCTGTTTTTT.

This clonotype was seen a few times. This rearrangement joins TRBV7-2 to TRBJ2-1; D not resolved. Germline V gene sequence: CDR1 SGHTA, CDR2 FQGNSA. The CDR3 is 12 amino acids. Trimming stripped 7 bases from V and 6 bases from J, with 10 bases between. This CDR3 is CASTQTPNEQFF. DNA for the CDR3: TGTGCCAGCACCCAAACCCCCAATGAGCAGTTCTTC. Combining the CDR3 with reference TRBV7-2 and TRBJ2-1 gives the whole variable domain GAGVSQSPSNKVTEKGKDVELRCDPISGHTALYWYRQSLGQGLEFLIYFQGNSAPDKSGLPSDRFSAERTGGSVSTLTIQRTQQEDSAVYLCASTQTPNEQFFGPGTRLTVL.

Here the CDR3 DNA reads TGTGCCAGCAGTTACCCGGGACAGGGAAATTCACCCCTCCACTTT. Its translation is CASSYPGQGNSPLHF. The chain employs TRBV6-2 or TRBV6-3 and TRBJ1-6; TRBD1 aligns across 9 bases. The CDR3 totals 15 residues. Germline-derived CDR1 and CDR2 are MNHEY and SVGEGT. V dropped 2 bases and J dropped 7; count of bases not matched to a gene: 3.

The V gene is TRBV7-2, the J gene TRBJ2-3, with D possibly matching TRBD2 (5 bases). V lost 4 bases and J 8 bases, leaving 16 bases between the germline ends. Germline values: CDR1 SGHTA, CDR2 FQGNSA. The CDR3 consists of 14 residues. DNA of the CDR3: TGTGCCAGCAGCTCGGGAACTAGGGCGGGTACGCAGTATTTT. Encoded protein: CASSSGTRAGTQYF.

The CDR3 sequence: CASSFDQYF. CDR3 DNA: TGTGCCAGCAGTTTCGACCAGTACTTC. The chain links TRBV12-3 or TRBV12-4 to TRBJ2-5; D gene uncertain. The CDR3 has 9 residues. V gave up 3 bases and J gave up 10 bases, with 3 bases separating them.

This clonotype came up many times. The chain employs TRBV25-1 and TRBJ2-5; no definite D call. This CDR3 is built from 9 residues. In germline, CDR1 is MGHDK, CDR2 SYGVNS. The V gene lost 8 bases and the J gene lost 5 bases, with 3 bases spanning the gap. This chain's CDR3 is CASGETQYF. The CDR3 DNA follows: TGTGCCAGCGGGGAGACCCAGTACTTC.

The V gene is TRBV7-9, the J gene TRBJ1-2; the D is unclear. V was shortened by 4 bases and J by 1 base, with 16 bases between the two germline ends. Looked up from germline, CDR1 is SEHNR and CDR2 is FQNEAQ (reference sequence). This CDR3 has 16 amino acids. CDR3 loop: CASSSAPRELNYGYTF. CDR3 DNA: TGTGCCAGCAGCTCAGCCCCCCGGGAGCTTAACTATGGCTACACCTTC.

The J gene is TRBJ1-6, the V gene TRBV20-1; the D gene is possibly TRBD1 (5 bases). V was pared by 3 bases and J by 7 bases, with 10 bases between. The CDR3 is 13 amino acids. The V gene's germline CDR1 is DFQATT and CDR2 SNEGSKA (reference sequence). The DNA of the CDR3 is TGCAGTGCTAGGGGGCAGTCCAATTCACCCCTCCACTTT. It is translated as CSARGQSNSPLHF.

In this sample, this clonotype turned up a few times. CDR3 DNA sequence: TGTGCCAGCAGCTCTAGCGGGGGGGACTACGAGCAGTACTTC. Encoded protein: CASSSSGGDYEQYF. The rearrangement uses TRBV11-2 and TRBJ2-7, with 12 bases aligning to TRBD2. The CDR3 is 14 residues long. In germline, CDR1 is SGHAT, CDR2 FQNNGV. The trim removed 4 bases at V and 3 bases at J, leaving 1 base unmatched. Drawing the rest from reference TRBV11-2 and TRBJ2-7, the complete variable domain is EAGVAQSPRYKIIEKRQSVAFWCNPISGHATLYWYQQILGQGPKLLIQFQNNGVVDDSQLPKDRFSAERLKGVDSTLKIQPAKLEDSAVYLCASSSSGGDYEQYFGPGTRLTVT.

As regards this clonotype: At one end the junction does not follow the germline gene, possibly because of a read error. The J gene is TRBJ2-1, the V gene TRBV19; no clear D gene. CDR3 length equals 11 residues. The germline V gene has CDR1 LNHDA and CDR2 SQIVND (reference sequence). CDR3 sequence reads: CDSSMRYEQFF. The CDR3 nucleotides read TGTGACAGTAGTATGCGGTATGAGCAGTTCTTC.

This clonotype was counted between two and nine times. This chain uses TRBV27 with TRBJ2-3; D is undetermined. The germline V gene has CDR1 MNHEY and CDR2 SMNVEV (reference sequence). CDR3 length: 13 amino acids. V was shortened by 2 bases and J by 4 bases, with 7 bases between the two germline ends. CDR3 DNA sequence: TGTGCCAGCAGTTTAGATGGCGCAGATACGCAGTATTTT. It codes for CASSLDGADTQYF.